Presented here are 10 T cell receptor beta chains from one specimen sequenced in a study of cytomegalovirus exposure and HLA in healthy donors. It was with 60 Vbeta and 13 Jbeta primers that the PCR ran. Measured with immunoSEQ multiplex PCR; TCRdb has only the in-frame clones, and not every one. The sample's table shows about 210,000 clones. The sample was PBMCs. These receptors were taken from a woman aged 30 to 39 in good health and CMV-seropositive.

The chain couples TRBV18 to TRBJ1-1; 7 bases are shared with TRBD1. The germline V gene encodes CDR1 KGHSH and CDR2 LQKENI. Trimming cost V 6 bases and J 5 bases; bases outside gene matches: 9. The CDR3 contains 14 residues. Here the CDR3 reads CASSVRQGRTEAFF. Written as DNA, the CDR3 is TGTGCCAGCTCGGTCCGACAGGGAAGGACTGAAGCTTTCTTT.

DNA for the CDR3: TGTGCCAGTAGTACTCGGACAGGCCGAAAGACCCAGTACTTC. Its translation is CASSTRTGRKTQYF. This chain connects TRBV19 to TRBJ2-5, with 7 positions matching TRBD1. The ends lost 4 bases at V and 6 bases at J; junction bases unmatched: 8. Per the germline V gene, CDR1 is LNHDA and CDR2 is SQIVND (reference sequence). CDR3 length equals 14 residues.

The chain carries TRBV6-5 and TRBJ1-1; 8 bases are a match to TRBD1. This CDR3 comprises 12 residues. Germline trimming cut 5 bases from V and 6 bases from J; bases unmatched to any gene: 2. The germline V gene encodes CDR1 MNHEY and CDR2 SVGAGI. The CDR3 nucleotides are TGTGCCAGCAGTCTGGACAGGGCTGAAGCTTTCTTT. This codes for CASSLDRAEAFF.

The chain combines TRBV7-2 with TRBJ2-7, with D perhaps TRBD2 (6 bases). There are 14 residues in the CDR3. Trimming left V 5 bases short and J 7 bases short, with 18 bases between. Germline V gene sequence: CDR1 SGHTA, CDR2 FQGNSA. As DNA, the CDR3 is TGTGCCAGCAGCCTCGCGGGGCTAGCGCGGGAGCAGTACTTC. Its protein is CASSLAGLAREQYF.

J is TRBJ2-1 and V is TRBV19; the D is unclear. V was shortened by 3 bases and J by 7 bases, with 10 bases between the two germline ends. Germline values: CDR1 LNHDA, CDR2 SQIVND (reference sequence). The length of the CDR3 is 13 residues. This CDR3 reads CASSILTGNEQFF. Written as DNA, the CDR3 is TGTGCCAGTAGTATCCTAACTGGTAATGAGCAGTTCTTC.

The rearrangement links TRBV5-1 to TRBJ2-7, with TRBD2 matching over 10 bases. Per the germline V gene, CDR1 is SGHRS and CDR2 is YFSETQ. This CDR3 is 18 amino acids long. V was clipped by 5 bases and J by 1 base; unmatched bases: 15. Written as DNA, the CDR3 is TGCGCCAGCAGACGGTGGACTAGCGGAAGAATCCCGTCCTACGAGCAGTACTTC. It is translated as CASRRWTSGRIPSYEQYF.

The chain links TRBV16 to TRBJ1-1, with D unresolved. The CDR3 length is 15 residues. V lost 0 bases, J lost 1 base, and 9 bases lay in between. The germline V gene encodes CDR1 KGHSY and CDR2 FQNENV. CDR3 sequence reads: CASSQSSPQNTEAFF. CDR3 DNA sequence: TGTGCCAGCAGCCAATCCTCCCCACAGAACACTGAAGCTTTCTTT.

The chain recombines TRBV11-2 with TRBJ2-7; 7 bases agree with TRBD2. This CDR3 has 14 amino acids. V gave up 1 base and J gave up 6 bases; unmatched junction bases: 6. Germline loops: CDR1 SGHAT, CDR2 FQNNGV. The CDR3 reads CASSLGTRVGEQYF. Written as DNA, the CDR3 is TGTGCCAGCAGCTTAGGGACTAGGGTCGGCGAGCAGTACTTC.

The J gene is TRBJ2-1, the V gene TRBV7-8; D unclear. In germline, CDR1 is SGHVS, CDR2 FQNEAQ. The V end lost 5 bases, the J end lost 8 bases, and 13 bases lay between the germline ends. CDR3 length: 13 residues. CDR3 DNA sequence: TGTGCCAGCAGCCCCGGGTACGGCGATGAGCAGTTCTTC. Its protein is CASSPGYGDEQFF. Using reference TRBV7-8 and TRBJ2-1 for the parts outside the CDR3, the full variable domain is GAGVSQSPRYKVAKRGQDVALRCDPISGHVSLFWYQQALGQGPEFLTYFQNEAQLDKSGLPSDRFFAERPEGSVSTLKIQRTQQEDSAVYLCASSPGYGDEQFFGPGTRLTVL.

Worth noting for this clone: This sample also contains other DNA sequences that code for the same CDR3. The chain is built from TRBV18 and TRBJ2-7; D call uncertain. The CDR3 length is 13 residues. The germline V gene encodes CDR1 KGHSH and CDR2 LQKENI. V dropped 2 bases and J dropped 0 bases, with 5 bases sitting between them. CDR3 protein: CASSPGSSYEQYF. In nucleotides, the CDR3 is TGTGCCAGCTCACCAGGCAGCTCCTACGAGCAGTACTTC.